These 27 T cell receptor beta chains came from one sample sequenced in a study of cytomegalovirus exposure and HLA in healthy donors. The primer mix had 60 Vbeta and 13 Jbeta primers. Using immunoSEQ multiplex PCR, the repertoire was profiled, and TCRdb retains in-frame clones only, with some absent. The data contain roughly 200,000 clones, approximately 79% of them seen just once; the ten biggest clones take up 4% to 4.5%. The sample consisted of PBMCs. These receptors all stem from a woman aged 30 to 39 in good health and CMV-seropositive.

The CDR3 sequence: CASSFQWTVTEAFF. The CDR3 nucleotides read TGTGCCAGCAGTTTTCAGTGGACAGTCACTGAAGCTTTCTTT. This sequence joins TRBV27 and TRBJ1-1, with D perhaps matching TRBD1 (6 bases). The V gene lost 3 bases and the J gene lost 4 bases, with 12 bases spanning the gap. CDR1 and CDR2 (germline): MNHEY, SMNVEV (reference sequence). The length of the CDR3 is 14 residues.

This sequence joins TRBV10-3 and TRBJ1-1; unclear D gene. Germline CDR1 and CDR2: ENHRY and SYGVKD. CDR3 length: 16 residues. V was trimmed by 7 bases and J by 0 bases, leaving 18 bases between them. CDR3 in DNA: TGTGCCATCAAGGGAGCGGTCGGGCGCATGAACACTGAAGCTTTCTTT. Its translation: CAIKGAVGRMNTEAFF.

This rearrangement joins TRBV10-3 to TRBJ2-7; 9 nucleotides agree with TRBD1. The CDR3 loop spans 12 amino acids. V was pared by 10 bases and J by 7 bases, with 8 bases of the junction left unmatched. Germline assignment: CDR1 ENHRY and CDR2 SYGVKD. CDR3: CATSQGAGEQYF. The CDR3 DNA sequence: TGTGCCACCTCACAGGGGGCTGGGGAGCAGTACTTC.

CDR3 residues: CASSVGLAGGSGEQFF. The CDR3 nucleotides are TGTGCCAGCAGCGTGGGACTAGCGGGAGGTTCCGGTGAGCAGTTCTTC. This chain connects TRBV2 to TRBJ2-1; TRBD2 matches 15 bases. Trimming at V came to 6 bases and at J to 9 bases, leaving 9 bases not matched to a gene. The CDR3 runs 16 residues. Germline CDR1 SNHLY, CDR2 FYNNEI.

This clone was recorded once. The genes are TRBV7-2 and TRBJ2-2; D is perhaps TRBD2 (6 bases). Between the trimmed V and J ends, which lost 5 bases and 1 base, there was a span of 17 bases. Looked up from germline, CDR1 is SGHTA and CDR2 is FQGNSA. The CDR3 has 17 amino acids. CDR3 loop: CASSVFGVGGNTGELFF. CDR3 bases: TGTGCCAGCAGCGTATTCGGGGTGGGGGGGAACACCGGGGAGCTGTTTTTT.

The sample holds a few counts of this clone. The rearrangement uses TRBV27 and TRBJ1-6, with a weak D call TRBD1 (5 bases). V was clipped by 6 bases and J by 11 bases, with 20 bases between them. Germline V gene data show CDR1 as MNHEY and CDR2 as SMNVEV (reference sequence). The CDR3 covers 15 residues. The CDR3 is CASSAKAGGRTPLHF. The CDR3, as DNA: TGTGCCAGCAGCGCAAAGGCCGGGGGGAGGACACCCCTCCACTTT.

This sequence joins TRBV10-3 and TRBJ2-1; 10 nucleotides match TRBD2. The CDR3 sequence is 15 residues long. With 10 bases clipped from V and 4 bases from J, the junction kept 10 bases outside the gene matches. CDR1 ENHRY and CDR2 SYGVKD come from the germline V gene. The CDR3 DNA sequence: TGTGCCACCATCCCTGGGACTAGCGAATACAATGAGCAGTTCTTC. As protein: CATIPGTSEYNEQFF.

This chain uses TRBV4-2 with TRBJ2-2; 15 nucleotides line up with TRBD2. Germline assignment: CDR1 LGHNA and CDR2 YNFKEQ. This CDR3 has 18 residues. After removal of 3 bases from V and 5 bases from J, the junction contained 7 bases not matched to a gene. CDR3 residues: CASSHGLAGGEGTGELFF. The CDR3 bases are TGTGCCAGCAGCCACGGACTAGCGGGAGGGGAGGGTACCGGGGAGCTGTTTTTT.

The sample holds a few counts of this clone. The chain couples TRBV5-4 to TRBJ1-2; 8 bases are shared with TRBD1. CDR3 length equals 14 residues. The J segment lost 6 bases and the V segment lost 9 bases, leaving 13 bases of the junction unmatched. Germline V gene data show CDR1 as SGHNT and CDR2 as YYREEE (reference sequence). The CDR3: CATKPPDRDHGYTF. The CDR3 nucleotides read TGTGCCACCAAACCCCCGGACAGGGATCATGGCTACACCTTC.

The CDR3 coding sequence is TGCAGTCTGGAGTACCAAGAGACCCAGTACTTC. Translation: CSLEYQETQYF. The chain employs TRBV20-1 and TRBJ2-5; D not certain. Looked up from germline, CDR1 is DFQATT and CDR2 is SNEGSKA (reference sequence). The CDR3 is made up of 11 amino acids. Trimming removed 8 bases at V and 0 bases at J, with 7 bases between.

The sample holds one count of this clone. The V call is TRBV11-2, the J call TRBJ1-2; 7 positions agree with TRBD1. This CDR3 region has 15 residues. In germline, CDR1 is SGHAT, CDR2 FQNNGV. V dropped 5 bases and J dropped 5; count of bases not matched to a gene: 11. CDR3 in DNA: TGTGCCAGCAGCAGCACAGGGGCTGGCCCTTATGGCTACACCTTC. Amino acids: CASSSTGAGPYGYTF.

The sample holds one count of this clone. The chain employs TRBV5-4 and TRBJ1-1, with D perhaps matching TRBD1 (5 bases). The CDR3 length is 14 residues. Trimming left V 2 bases short and J 5 bases short, with 13 bases between. Germline-derived CDR1 and CDR2 are SGHNT and YYREEE (reference sequence). The CDR3 bases are TGTGCCAGCAGCTTTAAGGGGCTAGTAACTGAAGCTTTCTTT. This encodes CASSFKGLVTEAFF.

V usage is TRBV10-3 and J usage is TRBJ1-1, with D hard to call. The V gene lost 2 bases and the J gene lost 11 bases, with 12 bases spanning the gap. The V gene's germline CDR1 is ENHRY and CDR2 SYGVKD. This CDR3 is 12 amino acids long. The CDR3 DNA follows: TGTGCCATCAGTGAGATGGGAGTAATGGCTTTCTTT. It is translated as CAISEMGVMAFF.

J is TRBJ1-5 and V is TRBV7-8; D is unclear. Trimming cost V 5 bases and J 4 bases, with 15 bases left between them. There are 15 residues in the CDR3. Germline assignment: CDR1 SGHVS and CDR2 FQNEAQ. In nucleotides, the CDR3 is TGTGCCAGCAGCACAAGCCGGGTTCTGAATCAGCCCCAGCATTTT. It yields the protein CASSTSRVLNQPQHF.

The V gene is TRBV7-9, the J gene TRBJ1-3; D gene ambiguous. V lost 1 base to trimming and J lost 4 bases, with 5 bases between them. The germline V gene encodes CDR1 SEHNR and CDR2 FQNEAQ (reference sequence). This CDR3 is 13 amino acids long. CDR3 bases: TGTGCCAGCAGCTTAGTAGCCGGAAACACCATATATTTT. This gives the protein CASSLVAGNTIYF.

This chain uses TRBV13 with TRBJ2-7; D is uncertain. This CDR3 comprises 14 residues. Germline loops: CDR1 PRHDT, CDR2 FYEKMQ (reference sequence). V lost 5 bases and J lost 4, with 15 bases in between. CDR3: CASSAQLSGYEQYF. The CDR3 nucleotides read TGTGCCAGCAGCGCGCAGCTCTCGGGTTACGAGCAGTACTTC.

Here the CDR3 DNA reads TGTGCCAGCTCACCAAGTTTGAAGGGGGAAGGTGGCTACACCTTC. It translates to CASSPSLKGEGGYTF. V and J are TRBV18 and TRBJ1-2, with a weak D call TRBD1 (6 bases). Germline values: CDR1 KGHSH, CDR2 LQKENI. CDR3 size: 15 residues. The V gene lost 2 bases and the J gene lost 7 bases, with 17 bases spanning the gap.

This clone was counted a few times. The rearrangement uses TRBV27 and TRBJ2-7; D perhaps matches TRBD2 (6 bases). V lost 4 bases, J lost 5 bases, and 18 bases lay in between. Germline V lookup: CDR1 MNHEY, CDR2 SMNVEV (reference sequence). CDR3 size: 15 residues. The CDR3 sequence is CASSSPVGGRHEQYF. In DNA, the CDR3 is TGTGCCAGCAGTTCCCCCGTAGGAGGGCGGCACGAGCAGTACTTC.

CDR3 loop: CAAPPGGQHYEQYF. CDR3 nucleotide sequence: TGCGCCGCCCCGCCCGGGGGGCAACACTACGAGCAGTACTTC. This chain connects TRBV4-3 to TRBJ2-7; D might be TRBD2 (7 bases). V was pared by 11 bases and J by 3 bases, with 20 bases between. The CDR3 covers 14 residues. Germline V gene lookup returns CDR1 LGHNA and CDR2 YSLEER.

Remarks on this clone: A read error may account for a junction end that differs from germline. This CDR3 is CASRLAENQPQHF. As DNA, the CDR3 is TGTGCCAGCAGATTGGCGGAGAATCAGCCCCAGCATTTT. J is TRBJ1-5 and V is TRBV5-5; D remains unclear. This CDR3 has 13 amino acids. The germline CDR1 and CDR2 sequences are SGHKS and YYEKEE (reference sequence).

This clone was seen a handful of times. This chain connects TRBV11-3 to TRBJ2-1; weak D call: TRBD2 (6 bases). Germline values: CDR1 SGHNT, CDR2 YENEEA. V was shortened by 1 base and J by 12 bases, with 22 bases between the two germline ends. This CDR3 has 16 amino acids. CDR3 nucleotide sequence: TGTGCCAGCAGCTTAGGGGGCACTAGCAGCCGATCTCGGCAGTTCTTC. Protein product: CASSLGGTSSRSRQFF.

The chain has TRBV27 and TRBJ2-1, with 11 bases that match TRBD2. The length of the CDR3 is 17 residues. The V and J ends lost 1 base and 2 bases, in that order; junction bases with no gene match: 4. Germline CDR1 is MNHEY and CDR2 is SMNVEV (reference sequence). The DNA of the CDR3 is TGTGCCAGCAGTTTATTACTAGCGGGAGATCCCTACAATGAGCAGTTCTTC. Translation gives CASSLLLAGDPYNEQFF.

The chain carries TRBV2 and TRBJ2-1, with 8 bases fitting TRBD2. Trimming cost V 5 bases and J 5 bases; bases outside gene matches: 8. The length of the CDR3 is 15 residues. From germline, CDR1 is SNHLY and CDR2 FYNNEI. CDR3 residues: CASSPLAGQNNEQFF. CDR3 sequence (DNA): TGTGCCAGCAGTCCTCTAGCGGGTCAGAACAATGAGCAGTTCTTC.

The chain recombines TRBV27 with TRBJ2-1; D possibly corresponds to TRBD2 (5 bases). Germline-derived CDR1 and CDR2 are MNHEY and SMNVEV (reference sequence). V gave up 3 bases and J gave up 10 bases, with 7 bases separating them. CDR3 length: 11 residues. DNA of the CDR3: TGTGCCAGCAGTTTTAGAGGGGAGCAGTTCTTC. Translated: CASSFRGEQFF.

Only a few counts were recorded for this clone. The chain uses TRBV11-2 and TRBJ2-7; D gene unclear. Looked up from germline, CDR1 is SGHAT and CDR2 is FQNNGV. V lost 7 bases and J lost 3, with 13 bases in between. The CDR3 has 13 residues. CDR3 nucleotide sequence: TGTGCCAGCACTCTTGACATTAACTACGAGCAGTACTTC. Translating it yields CASTLDINYEQYF.

The rearrangement links TRBV27 to TRBJ2-7; TRBD2 agrees at 8 bases. CDR3 length: 14 amino acids. With 9 bases clipped from V and 6 bases from J, the junction kept 13 bases outside the gene matches. The germline V gene encodes CDR1 MNHEY and CDR2 SMNVEV (reference sequence). The CDR3, as DNA: TGTGCCAGTGGACTAGGGACTAGAGTAGGCGAGCAGTACTTC. This encodes CASGLGTRVGEQYF.

The J gene is TRBJ1-3, the V gene TRBV10-3, with no clear D. With 6 bases removed from V and 3 bases from J, the gap between germline ends came to 9 bases. Germline-derived CDR1 and CDR2 are ENHRY and SYGVKD. The CDR3 is 13 amino acids. The CDR3 region is CAIRGLVGNTIYF. The CDR3 DNA follows: TGTGCCATCAGGGGTCTAGTTGGAAACACCATATATTTT.